The rows below give T cell receptor beta chains drawn from one sample of a study of immune cell composition in non-small cell lung cancer. Here immunoSEQ multiplex PCR was the method, and the copy in TCRdb shows in-frame clones only, minus some. The table shows 14,000 or so clones, with roughly 80% occurring only once. The sequenced sample was lung tumor tissue. These receptor sequences come from a human donor with non-small cell lung cancer. CDR3s include the opening cysteine and the closing phenylalanine or tryptophan. The D gene is left open where the match is weak.

-	14	TRBJ2-3	TRBV19	TGTGCCAGTAGTATGGGACCCGAGACAGATACGCAGTATTTT	CASSMGPETDTQYF
-	14	TRBJ2-3	TRBV7-3	TGTGCCAGCACTGGCGGATCTATTACAGATACGCAGTATTTT	CASTGGSITDTQYF
TRBD1	14	TRBJ1-5	TRBV6-1	TGTGCCAGCAGTGAGTCCGGGACAGGGGGCTACCAGCATTTT	CASSESGTGGYQHF
-	13	TRBJ2-3	TRBV7-7	TGTGCCAGCAGCAAAAACCGGGCAGATACGCAGTATTTT	CASSKNRADTQYF
-	16	TRBJ2-1	TRBV10-3	TGTGCCATCAGTGAGTCGAAGCGAAGCGACCCCAATGAGCAGTTCTTC	CAISESKRSDPNEQFF
-	16	TRBJ2-6	TRBV5-1	TGCGCCAGCAGCTTGGCCTTGGGGAGCGGGGCCAACGTCCTGACTTTC	CASSLALGSGANVLTF
TRBD2	18	TRBJ2-1	TRBV5-4	TGTGCCAGCAGCTTGGATCTCTCCGGGACTACCGTATACAATGAGCAGTTCTTC	CASSLDLSGTTVYNEQFF
TRBD2	16	TRBJ2-1	TRBV5-6	TGTGCCAGCAGCGCCATAGTGGGACTAGCGGGAGATGAGCAGTTCTTC	CASSAIVGLAGDEQFF
TRBD2	18	TRBJ2-3	TRBV5-1	TGCGCCAGCAGCTTGGGTAGCGGGAGGATTACTAGCACAGATACGCAGTATTTT	CASSLGSGRITSTDTQYF
TRBD2	15	TRBJ2-7	TRBV7-2	TGTGCCAGCAGCTTAGGACTAGCGGAAACATACGAGCAGTACTTC	CASSLGLAETYEQYF
TRBD2	14	TRBJ2-1	TRBV29-1	TGCAGCGTTGTGAGTAGCGGGTTAAACAATGAGCAGTTCTTC	CSVVSSGLNNEQFF
-	18	TRBJ2-1	TRBV4-1	TGCGCCAGCAGCCAAGACCCAGACAACGGACCGCTCTACAATGAGCAGTTCTTC	CASSQDPDNGPLYNEQFF
TRBD1	15	TRBJ1-1	TRBV11-1	TGTGCCAGCAGCTTAGGGGGACAGAGGAACACTGAAGCTTTCTTT	CASSLGGQRNTEAFF
-	13	TRBJ1-2	TRBV6-6	TGTGCCAGCAGTTCTCCGGGGCGGGATGGCTACACCTTC	CASSSPGRDGYTF
TRBD1	15	TRBJ1-2	TRBV5-1	TGCGCCAGCAGCTTGGAAGGACAGGGAGGCTATGGCTACACCTTC	CASSLEGQGGYGYTF
-	16	TRBJ2-3	TRBV5-1	TGCGCCAGCAGCTTGGCCGGTCTAGGAGACACAGATACGCAGTATTTT	CASSLAGLGDTDTQYF
TRBD2	15	TRBJ2-2	TRBV14	TGTGCCAGCAGCCGCGCTAGCGGGAGGACCGGGGAGCTGTTTTTT	CASSRASGRTGELFF
TRBD2	16	TRBJ2-1	TRBV4-1	TGCGCCAGCAGCCAATCTCTAGCGGGGACATACAATGAGCAGTTCTTC	CASSQSLAGTYNEQFF
TRBD2	15	TRBJ2-7	TRBV7-2	TGTGCCAGCAGCTTGAGTAGCGGGAGCTCCTACGAGCAGTACTTC	CASSLSSGSSYEQYF